This T cell receptor (beta chain) was sequenced for a study of early T cells in non-severe SARS-CoV-2 infection. Study information: Chains stayed unpaired after sequencing of bulk RNA from unsorted whole blood. General study points: Matches to VDJdb favored anti-spike CD8 responses and missed private and CD4 specificities.

The V end was cut by 8 bases, the J end by 4 bases, with 17 bases between. CDR1 and CDR2 (germline): SQVTM, ANQGSEA. This CDR3 spans 13 amino acids. This clonotype was observed at least ten times. Its matching antigen is unknown. cDNA molecules, individually, were tagged with unique molecular identifiers. TCRdb re-called the 5' RACE reads with MiXCR, one entry per CDR3 protein. The sample contains under 90,000 distinct CDR3 sequences, about 13% of which appear only once. Sequencing input: whole blood. V usage is TRBV29-1 and J usage is TRBJ1-1; perhaps TRBD1 as D (6 bases). This TCR derives from an adult who was a healthcare worker with PCR-confirmed SARS-CoV-2 infection or an uninfected control (not recorded which). The CDR3 sequence: CSPSSGAGTEAFF. In nucleotides, the CDR3 is TGCAGCCCAAGTTCGGGGGCAGGCACTGAAGCTTTCTTT.